The following is a T cell receptor beta chain sequence with its context. Its antigen is not yet known. No clone much larger than this one lies a single base away; base qualities are absent. Between the V and J ends, shortened by 0 bases and 7 bases respectively, the junction contains 9 bases. The germline V gene (reference sequence) yields LGHDT for CDR1 and YNNKEL for CDR2. Including the terminal cysteine and phenylalanine, the CDR3 comprises 13 residues. The read is trimmed to its CDR3 DNA, 39 bases read in frame from base 1. Ficoll-Paque density gradient centrifugation was the method used to isolate PBMCs. The sample is drawn from a study of T-cell memory formation after mild COVID-19 (dated by TCRdb to about 2021). At the level of the whole study: TCR sequence clusters from the two donors were largely donor specific. In a couple of donors, T-cell clones that expanded and contracted after mild COVID-19 were tracked by sequencing TCRalpha and TCRbeta repertoires over time. The cohort comprised two young, previously healthy adult volunteers, one female and one male. Overall study results and their limits: The second-wave clones that peaked on day 37 were not confirmed to be SARS-CoV-2 specific. Contracting CD4+ clones were found mainly in CM and EM memory subsets, while CD8+ clones were enriched in EMRA. Balanced CD4/CD8 phenotypes were observed for clones contracting from day 15 to 85, whereas a bias towards CD4+ was observed for a second wave of clones expanding from day 15 to 37. Some responding clones were detected in pre-infection memory, suggesting pre-existing cross-reactive memory T cells joined the SARS-CoV-2 response. Only two mild cases were covered in the study, and larger cohorts including severe cases with pre-infection samples were considered necessary.

The reads were generated on an Illumina NovaSeq 6000. Using 5'RACE with constant-segment primers, TCRalpha and TCRbeta cDNA libraries were constructed, with sample barcodes and unique molecular identifiers added in the process. RNA was extracted from every sample with Trizol reagent. Libraries were amplified in two PCR steps, with a second sample barcode and Illumina TruSeq adapters added in the second step. Libraries were sequenced on an Illumina NovaSeq with 2 x 150 bp paired-end reads. In the original analysis: The reads were demultiplexed and collapsed into UMI-guided consensus sequences using migec v1.2.7. Using mixcr v2.1.11, the UMI consensuses were aligned to TRA and TRB V and J templates and assembled into clonotypes. A clonotype was counted as expanded or contracted only if both edgeR and NoisET called the change significant, with noise models trained on biological replicates. For edgeR calls, the thresholds were a false discovery rate-adjusted p below 0.01 and a log2 fold-change of 1. As an exploratory analysis of dynamics, PCA with hierarchical clustering was applied to max-normalized trajectories of the 1000 most abundant clonotypes. Separately sequenced CD4+ and CD8+ repertoires were used to assign a CD4 or CD8 phenotype to each responding clone. TCRdb ran its own pipeline on the public reads, namely fastp trimming at Q25 and MiXCR clone calling, and kept in-frame beta chains. Each CDR3 protein gets just one entry, which takes the most common genes and DNA from the rows behind it. The V and J calls were not made by the authors but by TCRdb's processing. In this sample the table shows around 450,000 distinct CDR3 sequences, about 19% of which occur a single time. The ten top clones hold 7.5% to 10% of the sample.

The sample comprised PBMCs or a T cell subset sorted from them (not recorded which). The receptor chain draws on TRBV3-1 and TRBJ1-1; the D segment cannot be called with confidence. The source of this sequence is an adult woman who had mild COVID-19 (a few samples of this study predate the infection). The sample titles of this study are shuffled in the database, so cell type and time point are left out; the donor was told from shared clones. The CDR3 corresponds to CASSQDMAVEAFF. The DNA sequence is given as TGTGCCAGCAGCCAAGATATGGCAGTTGAAGCTTTCTTT.